This T cell receptor (beta chain) was profiled in a study of T-cell reconstitution after alpha-beta-depleted transplantation in children. Germline-derived CDR1 and CDR2 are DFQATT and SNEGSKA (reference sequence). The CDR3 runs to 15 residues. Trimming took 5 bases from V and 6 from J; bases not matched to a gene: 7. Findings and caveats of the study: T-cell numbers and diversity, one year after transplant, stemmed largely from T cells that were newly produced.

This clonotype was recorded a few times. Its antigen is not identified. A TCRbeta library incorporating unique molecular identifiers was prepared. TCRdb analysed the PCR reads with MiXCR anew, one entry per CDR3 protein. The table includes about 130,000 distinct CDR3 sequences, approximately 8.7% detected once. The source material was PBMCs, mostly from graft donor cells, sampled 180 days after TCRalphabeta/CD19-depleted stem cell transplant. The gene calls are TRBV20-1 and TRBJ2-1; 13 nucleotides align to TRBD2. The TCR sequence derives from a girl less than two years old who had a stem cell transplant for combined immunodeficiency, so the T cells may come from the graft donor. The CDR3 nucleotides read TGCAGTGCTTTCCAACTAGCGGGGGGGTTCAATGAGCAGTTCTTC. As protein: CSAFQLAGGFNEQFF.